The 10 T cell receptor beta chains reported below all come from one sample, sequenced in a study of tumor-infiltrating lymphocytes in primary liver carcinoma. Co-extraction of both nucleic acids (RNA and DNA) used roughly 18-34 mg of unsorted bulk tissue. TCR beta cDNA was prepared out of 450 to 500 ng total RNA by means of a constant-region primer. Investigators got TCR beta libraries out of three nested multiplex PCR rounds, done with slightly modified ARM-PCR. Both of the initial two PCR rounds ran for approximately 10 cycles and employed TRBV1-TRBV30 forward primers alongside a C-beta reverse primer. In TCRdb, the multiplex PCR reads were re-called with MiXCR into one record per CDR3 protein. The repertoire has 55,000 to 70,000 distinct CDR3 sequences, 55% to 75% of them found once; the top ten carry around 50%. Sequences were obtained from liver tumor tissue from sampling region 2. Subset in this sample: tumor region T2, inferior pole. Every receptor here comes from a man aged 35 to 55 with primary liver carcinoma and hepatitis B virus infection.

This clonotype was counted many times. The CDR3 spells CSVGNGQGQETQYF. In DNA form, the CDR3 reads TGCAGCGTTGGTAACGGACAGGGCCAAGAGACCCAGTACTTC. The chain couples TRBV29-1 to TRBJ2-5; 8 bases are shared with TRBD1. Germline assignment: CDR1 SQVTM and CDR2 ANQGSEA. This CDR3 is 14 amino acids long. V lost 4 bases to trimming and J lost 1 base; unmatched junction nucleotides: 5.

At least ten counts were recorded for this clonotype. The chain uses TRBV12-3 or TRBV12-4 and TRBJ2-5; possibly TRBD1 for D (6 bases). V lost 4 bases, J lost 2 bases, and 11 bases lay in between. The CDR3 sequence is 14 residues long. The CDR3 nucleotides read TGTGCCAGCAGTTCCAACAGGGAACAAGAGACCCAGTACTTC. Protein product: CASSSNREQETQYF.

A remark on this clonotype: A read error may produce the germline difference seen at one junction end. This rearrangement joins TRBV11-2 to TRBJ2-5; D call uncertain. Germline-derived CDR1 and CDR2 are SGHAT and FQNNGV. CDR3 size: 16 residues. The CDR3 here is CANSQTPGGRKDTQYF. The CDR3, as DNA: TGTGCCAACAGCCAAACTCCCGGTGGGCGGAAAGATACCCAGTACTTC.

The sample holds many counts of this clonotype. This rearrangement joins TRBV12-3 or TRBV12-4 to TRBJ1-2; D is perhaps TRBD1 (6 bases). This CDR3 is built from 12 residues. The germline V and J ends were trimmed by 6 bases and 4 bases, with 9 bases remaining between them. CDR3 protein: CASSIGGYGYTF. As DNA, the CDR3 is TGTGCCAGCAGCATAGGGGGCTATGGCTACACCTTC.

The rearrangement uses TRBV29-1 and TRBJ1-1; D possibly corresponds to TRBD1 (5 bases). Trimming took 4 bases from V and 0 from J, leaving 15 bases between them. The CDR3 runs 15 residues. Germline CDR1 SQVTM, CDR2 ANQGSEA. CDR3 sequence reads: CSVAADWGMNTEAFF. CDR3 DNA sequence: TGCAGCGTTGCGGCGGACTGGGGCATGAACACTGAAGCTTTCTTT. Looking up the rest from reference TRBV29-1 and TRBJ1-1 gives the full variable domain: SAVISQKPSRDICQRGTSLTIQCQVDSQVTMMFWYRQQPGQSLTLIATANQGSEATYESGFVIDKFPISRPNLTFSTLTVSNMSPEDSSIYLCSVAADWGMNTEAFFGQGTRLTVV.

This clonotype was found many times. This chain joins TRBV11-2 and TRBJ2-5, with D tentatively TRBD1 (6 bases). The CDR3 consists of 15 residues. Germline loops: CDR1 SGHAT, CDR2 FQNNGV. V lost 5 bases and J 7 bases, leaving 20 bases between the germline ends. The CDR3 DNA reads as TGTGCCAGCAGCCCCCGGTCAGCCCCAGGGGTGACCCAGTACTTC. Its protein is CASSPRSAPGVTQYF.

CDR3 loop: CAKSQTPGGGKEAQYF. CDR3 in DNA: TGTGCCAAGAGCCAAACTCCTGGCGGGGGGAAAGAGGCTCAGTACTTC. This chain uses TRBV11-2 with TRBJ2-5; 8 bases match TRBD2. This CDR3 region has 16 residues. V was clipped by 10 bases and J by 11 bases; unmatched bases: 24. Germline V gene sequence: CDR1 SGHAT, CDR2 FQNNGV.

On this clonotype itself: A read error may be the cause here, since a much bigger clone is one base away. The rearrangement links TRBV11-2 to TRBJ2-5; TRBD2 might be the D (6 bases). Looked up from germline, CDR1 is SGHAT and CDR2 is FQNNGV. The CDR3 covers 16 residues. Here the CDR3 DNA reads TGTGCAAGCAGATCCCGGGACTTGGCCCACCAAGAGGCCCAGTACTTC. Protein: CASRSRDLAHQEAQYF.

About this clonotype: Likely a read error: the CDR3 ends without its conserved phenylalanine or tryptophan. V is TRBV12-3 or TRBV12-4 and J is TRBJ2-2, with D possibly called TRBD1 or TRBD2 (5 bases each). The CDR3 is 15 residues long. CDR3 protein: CASGLGPSPTGELFL. In nucleotides, the CDR3 is TGTGCCAGCGGTTTGGGGCCTAGCCCCACCGGGGAGCTGTTTCTT.

This chain uses TRBV29-1 with TRBJ2-7, with 9 bases matching TRBD1. CDR1 and CDR2 (germline): SQVTM, ANQGSEA. This CDR3 is built from 12 residues. This CDR3 reads CGDAGQGAEQYF. The CDR3 DNA sequence: TGCGGCGATGCGGGACAGGGTGCCGAGCAGTACTTC.